The clone carrying this T cell receptor (beta chain) has more than one count but fewer than ten. TCRdb reanalysed the RT-PCR reads using MiXCR and keeps one entry per CDR3 protein. Here the sample spans fewer than 800,000 distinct CDR3 sequences, around 14% being singletons. The clonotype comes from a female donor in good health, serving as a healthy control. Sequenced: memory CD4+ T cells from blood.

CDR3 nucleotide sequence: TGTGCCAGCAGCCCGCAGACCAGGTCACCCCTCCACTTT. Translating gives CASSPQTRSPLHF. V is TRBV7-2 and J is TRBJ1-6, with no clear D. The CDR3 is made up of 13 amino acids. Germline-derived CDR1 and CDR2 are SGHTA and FQGNSA. V dropped 5 bases and J dropped 10 bases, with 12 bases sitting between them.